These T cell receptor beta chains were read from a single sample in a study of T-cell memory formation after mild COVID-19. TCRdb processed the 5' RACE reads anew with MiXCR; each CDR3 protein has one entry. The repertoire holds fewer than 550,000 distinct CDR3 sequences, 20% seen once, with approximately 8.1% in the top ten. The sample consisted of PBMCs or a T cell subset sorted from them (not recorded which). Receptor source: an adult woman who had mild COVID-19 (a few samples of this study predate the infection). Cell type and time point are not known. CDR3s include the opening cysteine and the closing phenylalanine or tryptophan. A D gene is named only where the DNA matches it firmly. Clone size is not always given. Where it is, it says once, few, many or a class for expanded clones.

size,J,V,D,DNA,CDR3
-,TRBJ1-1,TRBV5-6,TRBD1,TGTGCCAGCAGCTCCCTGGCAGGGGGAAGAACTGAAGCTTTCTTT,CASSSLAGGRTEAFF
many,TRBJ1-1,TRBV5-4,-,TGTGCCAGCAGCTCGAATTGGTTGAACACTGAAGCTTTCTTT,CASSSNWLNTEAFF
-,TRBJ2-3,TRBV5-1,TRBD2,TGCGCCAGCTCCACAAGACTAGCGTCAGATACGCAGTATTTT,CASSTRLASDTQYF
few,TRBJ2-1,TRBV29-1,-,TGCAGCGTTGAGGCAGGGTCCTACAATGAGCAGTTCTTC,CSVEAGSYNEQFF
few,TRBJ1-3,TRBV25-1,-,TGTGCCAGCAGTGAGTTCGGCTTTTCCGTCGGAAACACCATATATTTT,CASSEFGFSVGNTIYF
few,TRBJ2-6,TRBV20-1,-,TGCAGTGCTAGAGGTAGGCCTGGGGCCAACGTCCTGACTTTC,CSARGRPGANVLTF
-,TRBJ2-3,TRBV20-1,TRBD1,TGCAGTGCTAGAGCCCCTCGACAGGGCACCCTCGATACGCAGTATTTT,CSARAPRQGTLDTQYF
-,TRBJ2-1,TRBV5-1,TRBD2,TGCGCCAGCAGCTTGGAGGGACTAGCGGGATATGAGCAGTTCTTC,CASSLEGLAGYEQFF
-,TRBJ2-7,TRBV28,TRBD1,TGTGCCAGCAGTCGAGTCGGACAGGCGATCTACGAGCAGTACTTC,CASSRVGQAIYEQYF
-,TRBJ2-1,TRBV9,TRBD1,TGTGCCAGCAGCCTGGGACAGGGCTTCAATGAGCAGTTCTTC,CASSLGQGFNEQFF
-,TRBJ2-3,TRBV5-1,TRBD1,TGCGCCAGCACCTGGACAGGGGTTACCACAGATACGCAGTATTTT,CASTWTGVTTDTQYF
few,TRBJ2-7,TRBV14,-,TGTGCCAGCAGCCCCCACCCTACAGACTACGAGCAGTACTTC,CASSPHPTDYEQYF
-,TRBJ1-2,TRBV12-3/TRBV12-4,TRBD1,TGTGCCAGCAGGACAGGGGCCGACTATGGCTACACCTTC,CASRTGADYGYTF
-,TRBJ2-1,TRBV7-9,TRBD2,TGTGCCAGCAGCTTACGGCTAGCGGGGGGCTCGGATGAGCAGTTCTTC,CASSLRLAGGSDEQFF
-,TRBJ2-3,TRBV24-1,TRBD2,TGTGCCACCAGTGATGAGGGCGGGACTAGCGGGACCGATACGCAGTATTTT,CATSDEGGTSGTDTQYF
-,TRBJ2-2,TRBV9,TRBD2,TGTGCCAGCAGCGTTCTTAGCGGGAGCAACACCGGGGAGCTGTTTTTT,CASSVLSGSNTGELFF
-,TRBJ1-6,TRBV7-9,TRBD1,TGTGCCATCCCGACAGGGGCCCAGAATTCACCCCTCCACTTT,CAIPTGAQNSPLHF
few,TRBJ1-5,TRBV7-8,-,TGTGCCAGCAGCACCGCCGCCAGGAGCAGCAATCAGCCCCAGCATTTT,CASSTAARSSNQPQHF
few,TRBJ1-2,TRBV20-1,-,TGCAGTGCTAGAGATACGGCAGGGAATAACTATGGCTACACCTTC,CSARDTAGNNYGYTF
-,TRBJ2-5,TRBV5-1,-,TGCGCCAGCAGCTCCGGGGCTGCGTACCAAGAGACCCAGTACTTC,CASSSGAAYQETQYF
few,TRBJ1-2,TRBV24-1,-,TGTGCCACCAGTGATTTTGACAGGAACTATGGCTACACCTTC,CATSDFDRNYGYTF
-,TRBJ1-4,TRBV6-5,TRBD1,TGTGCCAGCAGTTACAGGGCACCGGGACAGGGTGATGAAAAACTGTTTTTT,CASSYRAPGQGDEKLFF
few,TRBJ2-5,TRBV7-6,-,TGTGCCAGCAGCCCGGCCCCCTCCCAAGAGACCCAGTACTTC,CASSPAPSQETQYF
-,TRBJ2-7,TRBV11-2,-,TGTGCCAGCAGCTTAGTGGGATATCGGGATGAGCAGTACTTC,CASSLVGYRDEQYF
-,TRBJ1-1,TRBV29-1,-,TGCGGGACCACGAGGGGGACGGAAGCTTTCTTT,CGTTRGTEAFF
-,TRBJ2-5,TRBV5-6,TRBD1,TGTGCCAGCAGCCTGGAATTAGGGACAGAAGAGACCCAGTACTTC,CASSLELGTEETQYF
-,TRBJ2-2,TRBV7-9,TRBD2,TGTGCCAGCAGCGGTCGGGGGGGCGCCGGGGAGCTGTTTTTT,CASSGRGGAGELFF
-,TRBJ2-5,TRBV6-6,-,TGTGCCAGCAGTTACTCGCGACAAGCGGTGCGCAAAGAGACCCAGTACTTC,CASSYSRQAVRKETQYF
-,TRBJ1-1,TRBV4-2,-,TGTGCCAGCAGCCAAGATTGGAAGGCGGGTGGCCGTGAAGCTTTCTTT,CASSQDWKAGGREAFF
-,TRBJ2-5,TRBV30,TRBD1,TGTGCCTGGAGTGTATCGGGACAGGGGAGGGAGACCCAGTACTTC,CAWSVSGQGRETQYF
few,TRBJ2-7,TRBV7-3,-,TGTGCCAGCAGCTTAATGGGGGGAGGCGAGCAGTACTTC,CASSLMGGGEQYF
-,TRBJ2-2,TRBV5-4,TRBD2,TGTGCCAGCAGCCTTAGCGGGAGAAGCACCGGGGAGCTGTTTTTT,CASSLSGRSTGELFF
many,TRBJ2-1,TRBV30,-,TGTGCGTTTAAAGATAACCATGAGCAGTTCTTC,CAFKDNHEQFF
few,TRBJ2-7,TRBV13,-,TGTGCCAGCAGCTTAGGCCGACTGCCAAACGGAAACTCCTACGAGCAGTACTTC,CASSLGRLPNGNSYEQYF
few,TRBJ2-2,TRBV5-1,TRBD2,TGCGCCAGCAGCTGGAATCCAGGGACTAGCGGGAGGTCCGGGGAGCTGTTTTTT,CASSWNPGTSGRSGELFF
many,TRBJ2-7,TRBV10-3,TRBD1,TGTGCCATCAGTCACGGGACAGGCGAAGAACCCGAGCAGTACTTC,CAISHGTGEEPEQYF
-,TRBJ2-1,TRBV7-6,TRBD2,TGTGCCAGCAGCCCACTAGCGGGGAGTAACAATGAGCAGTTCTTC,CASSPLAGSNNEQFF
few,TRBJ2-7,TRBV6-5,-,TGTGCCAGCAGCCCGACCCGCCCCCGTTCCGGGGAGCAGTACTTC,CASSPTRPRSGEQYF
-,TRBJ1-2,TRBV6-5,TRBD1,TGTGCCAGCAGTTTCGGGACAGGGCGATACTATGGCTACACCTTC,CASSFGTGRYYGYTF
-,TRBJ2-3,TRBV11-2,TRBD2,TGTGCCAGCAGCTTAAAAGCGGGGGAAGATACGCAGTATTTT,CASSLKAGEDTQYF
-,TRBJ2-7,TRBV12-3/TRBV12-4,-,TGTGCCAGCAGCTCCCAGGGGGGAACCTACGAGCAGTACTTC,CASSSQGGTYEQYF
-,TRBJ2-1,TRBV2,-,TGTGCCAGCAGTGAAAGGAGGAGGGATGAGCAGTTCTTC,CASSERRRDEQFF
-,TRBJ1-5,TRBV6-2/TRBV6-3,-,TGTGCCAGCAGGCCGACAGGACGCAAACAGCCCCAGCATTTT,CASRPTGRKQPQHF
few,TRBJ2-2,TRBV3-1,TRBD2,TGTGCCAGCAGCCATGGGACTAGGAACACCGGGGAGCTGTTTTTT,CASSHGTRNTGELFF
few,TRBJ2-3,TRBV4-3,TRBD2,TGCGCCAGCAGCCAAGTCCTAGCGGGAGGCACAGATACGCAGTATTTT,CASSQVLAGGTDTQYF
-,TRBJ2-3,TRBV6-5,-,TGTGCCAGCTCGGCAGGGGGCGGGGGGGCCGCAGATACGCAGTATTTT,CASSAGGGGAADTQYF
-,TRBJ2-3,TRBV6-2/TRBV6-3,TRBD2,TGTGCCAGCAGTCCCATCGGCGGGAGGTCAGATACGCAGTATTTT,CASSPIGGRSDTQYF
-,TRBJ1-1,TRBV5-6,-,TGTGCCAGCAGCTTCGGACAATTGAACACTGAAGCTTTCTTT,CASSFGQLNTEAFF
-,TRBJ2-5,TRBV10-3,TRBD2,TGTGCCACACTAGCGGAGGACCAAGAGACCCAGTACTTC,CATLAEDQETQYF